The 5 T cell receptor beta chains below come from one sample, sequenced in a study of blood T cell repertoires in COVID-19. Assay: immunoSEQ multiplex PCR; the TCRdb copy retains only in-frame clones and omits some. Of 200,000 to 250,000 clones detected, 80% to 90% appear once; the ten largest clones hold roughly 3.8%. Sequenced input: PBMCs or T cells enriched from blood (not recorded which). These receptors were collected from a woman aged 40 to 55 with acute COVID-19.

The J gene is TRBJ2-1, the V gene TRBV28; 7 nucleotides agree with TRBD1. Trimming cost V 5 bases and J 0 bases; bases outside gene matches: 13. The CDR3 has 18 amino acids. CDR1 MDHEN and CDR2 SYDVKM come from the germline V gene. The CDR3 DNA follows: TGTGCCAGCAGTCCTAATCACAGGGGTCGGGGCTCCTACAATGAGCAGTTCTTC. Translation gives CASSPNHRGRGSYNEQFF.

The chain carries TRBV7-3 and TRBJ2-3; tentative D call: TRBD2 (6 bases). Germline-derived CDR1 and CDR2 are SGHTA and FQGTGA. The CDR3 spans 15 residues. V shed 7 bases and J shed 8 bases, with 22 bases lying between them. In DNA form, the CDR3 reads TGTGCCAGCACCCAAAATGGGCAGGTGGGGGGTACGCAGTATTTT. This translates into CASTQNGQVGGTQYF.

This chain uses TRBV29-1 with TRBJ1-1; perhaps TRBD1 as D (5 bases). Germline CDR1 is SQVTM and CDR2 is ANQGSEA. There are 14 residues in the CDR3. V was cut by 6 bases and J by 7 bases, with 21 bases left in between. The CDR3 sequence: CSVLHGSGAHEAFF. The CDR3 region has the DNA TGCAGCGTGCTGCACGGGAGCGGGGCCCATGAAGCTTTCTTT.

This clone was recorded a few times. The CDR3 coding sequence is TGCAGCGTTGGGGGGACTAGCAAGTCGAGCTCCTACAATGAGCAGTTCTTC. This encodes CSVGGTSKSSSYNEQFF. The chain uses TRBV29-1 and TRBJ2-1, with TRBD2 matching 9 bases. J lost 0 bases, V lost 4 bases, and 10 bases had no gene match. Germline V lookup: CDR1 SQVTM, CDR2 ANQGSEA. The CDR3 covers 17 residues.

This clone was found once. The DNA of the CDR3 is TGTGCCAGCAGCTGGGGACAGGGGGCGATCTATGGCTACACCTTC. Translation: CASSWGQGAIYGYTF. The V call is TRBV28, the J call TRBJ1-2; 12 bases fit TRBD1. Germline CDR1 is MDHEN and CDR2 is SYDVKM. The CDR3 is 15 amino acids. The V and J ends lost 6 bases and 4 bases, in that order; junction bases with no gene match: 6.